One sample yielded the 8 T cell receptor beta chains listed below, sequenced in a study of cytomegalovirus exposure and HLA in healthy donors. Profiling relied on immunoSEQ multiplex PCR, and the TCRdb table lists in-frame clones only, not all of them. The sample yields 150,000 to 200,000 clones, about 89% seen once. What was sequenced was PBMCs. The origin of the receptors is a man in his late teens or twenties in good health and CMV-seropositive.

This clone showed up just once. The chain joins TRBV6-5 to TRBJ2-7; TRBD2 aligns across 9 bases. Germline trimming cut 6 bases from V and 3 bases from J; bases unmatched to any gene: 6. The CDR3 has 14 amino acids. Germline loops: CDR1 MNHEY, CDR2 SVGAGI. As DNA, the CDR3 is TGTGCCAGCAGAAATAGCGGGAGTAACTACGAGCAGTACTTC. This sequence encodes CASRNSGSNYEQYF.

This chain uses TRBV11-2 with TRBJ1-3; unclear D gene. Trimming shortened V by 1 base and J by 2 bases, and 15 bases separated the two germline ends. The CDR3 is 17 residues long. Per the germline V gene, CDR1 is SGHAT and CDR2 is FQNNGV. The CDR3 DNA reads TGTGCCAGCAGCTTAGCGCCGGGAGACTATACTGGAAACACCATATATTTT. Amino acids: CASSLAPGDYTGNTIYF.

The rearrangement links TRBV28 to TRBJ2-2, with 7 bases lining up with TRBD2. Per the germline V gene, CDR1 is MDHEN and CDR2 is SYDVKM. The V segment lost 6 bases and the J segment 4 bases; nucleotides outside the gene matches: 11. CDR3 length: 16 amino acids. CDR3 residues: CASSSPGDYSTGELFF. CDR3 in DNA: TGTGCCAGCAGCTCACCCGGGGACTACTCCACCGGGGAGCTGTTTTTT. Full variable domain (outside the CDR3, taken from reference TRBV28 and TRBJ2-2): DVKVTQSSRYLVKRTGEKVFLECVQDMDHENMFWYRQDPGLGLRLIYFSYDVKMKEKGDIPEGYSVSREKKERFSLILESASTNQTSMYLCASSSPGDYSTGELFFGEGSRLTVL.

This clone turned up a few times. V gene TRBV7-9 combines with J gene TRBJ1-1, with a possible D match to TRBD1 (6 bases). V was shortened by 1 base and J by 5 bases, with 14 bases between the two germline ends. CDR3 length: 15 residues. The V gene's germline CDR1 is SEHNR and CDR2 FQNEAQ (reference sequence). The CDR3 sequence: CASSLGLGGITEAFF. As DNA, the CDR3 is TGTGCCAGCAGCTTAGGTCTAGGGGGTATAACTGAAGCTTTCTTT.

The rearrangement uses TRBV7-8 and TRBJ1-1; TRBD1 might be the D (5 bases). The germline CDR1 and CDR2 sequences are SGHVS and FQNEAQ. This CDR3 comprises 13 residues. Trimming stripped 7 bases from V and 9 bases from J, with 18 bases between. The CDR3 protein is CASIPEGAPQAFF. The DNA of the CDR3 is TGTGCCAGCATCCCGGAAGGGGCCCCTCAAGCTTTCTTT.

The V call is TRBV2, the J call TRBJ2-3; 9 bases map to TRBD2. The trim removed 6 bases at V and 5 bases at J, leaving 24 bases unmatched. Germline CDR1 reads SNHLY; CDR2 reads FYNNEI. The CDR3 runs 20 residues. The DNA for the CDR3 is TGTGCCAGCAGGGCTAGCCCCCTCAGTGGTCACGCGGGGGGGCGAGATACGCAGTATTTT. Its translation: CASRASPLSGHAGGRDTQYF.

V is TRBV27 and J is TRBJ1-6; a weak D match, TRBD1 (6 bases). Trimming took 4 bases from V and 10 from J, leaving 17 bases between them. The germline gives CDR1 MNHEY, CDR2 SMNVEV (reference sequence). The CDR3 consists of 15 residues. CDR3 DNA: TGTGCCAGCAGTTACAGGGTTGTTGACGGATCACCCCTCCACTTT. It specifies CASSYRVVDGSPLHF.

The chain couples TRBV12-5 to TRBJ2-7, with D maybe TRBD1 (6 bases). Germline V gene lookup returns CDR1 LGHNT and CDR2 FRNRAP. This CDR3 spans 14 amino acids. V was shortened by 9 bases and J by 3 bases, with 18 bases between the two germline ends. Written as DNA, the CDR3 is TGTGCTAGCTCGCTAGGACAGCTGTTCTACGAGCAGTACTTC. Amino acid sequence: CASSLGQLFYEQYF.